This T cell receptor beta chain stems from a study of CD8 T cells in ankylosing spondylitis. Trimming left V 0 bases short and J 6 bases short, with 10 bases between. Germline V gene data show CDR1 as MNHEY and CDR2 as SVGAGI. The CDR3 runs 14 residues. TCRdb independently ran MiXCR on the 5' RACE reads; one entry per CDR3 protein. The sample has fewer than 400,000 distinct CDR3 sequences; over 12% are singletons. The clonotype originates from a male donor with ankylosing spondylitis or in good health (not recorded which). The sequenced material came from blood, either unsorted or a sorted T cell fraction (not recorded which). V and J are TRBV6-5 and TRBJ2-3, with unresolved D. This chain's CDR3 is CASSYSTVGDTQYF. In DNA form, the CDR3 reads TGTGCCAGCAGTTACTCGACGGTTGGGGATACGCAGTATTTT.